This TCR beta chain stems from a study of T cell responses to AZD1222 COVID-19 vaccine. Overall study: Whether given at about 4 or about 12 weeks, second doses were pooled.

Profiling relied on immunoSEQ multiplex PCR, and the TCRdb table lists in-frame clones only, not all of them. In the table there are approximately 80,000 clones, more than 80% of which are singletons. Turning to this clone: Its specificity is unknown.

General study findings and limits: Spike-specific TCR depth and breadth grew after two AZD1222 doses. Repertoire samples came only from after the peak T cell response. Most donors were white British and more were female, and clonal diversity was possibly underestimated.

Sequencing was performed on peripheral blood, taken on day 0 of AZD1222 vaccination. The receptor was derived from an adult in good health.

The CDR3 loop reads CATSDFRSGYYTQYF. The DNA for the CDR3 is TGTGCCACCAGTGATTTTCGTAGCGGGTACTATACGCAGTATTTT. The rearrangement uses TRBV24-1 and TRBJ2-3, with TRBD2 matching 7 bases. Trimming removed 1 base from V and 7 bases from J; junction bases left unmatched: 7. CDR3 length: 15 amino acids. The germline gives CDR1 KGHDR, CDR2 SFDVKD.